The 22 T cell receptor beta chains reported below all come from one sample, sequenced in a study of blood T cells in healthy people across ages. A J-beta primer mix and a sample-barcoded 5' primer were used in a second PCR of roughly 6 to 11 cycles. TCRdb reanalysed the 5' RACE reads using MiXCR and keeps one entry per CDR3 protein. The table lists roughly 800,000 distinct CDR3 sequences, 55% to 75% of them singletons. The sequenced sample was blood. These receptors originate from a man aged 25 to 45 in good health.

This chain connects TRBV5-1 to TRBJ2-5; 8 bases agree with TRBD1. CDR1 and CDR2 (germline): SGHRS, YFSETQ. This CDR3 is built from 14 residues. Germline trimming cut 6 bases from V and 1 base from J; bases unmatched to any gene: 5. The CDR3 DNA is TGCGCCAGCACAATGGGACAGGCCCAAGAGACCCAGTACTTC. Protein product: CASTMGQAQETQYF.

This rearrangement joins TRBV6-6 to TRBJ2-7, with D unclear. The end of the DNA is better explained by TRBJ2-5, so the J call may be wrong. From germline, CDR1 is MNHNY and CDR2 SVGAGI (reference sequence). The CDR3 has 13 residues. In DNA, the CDR3 is TGTGCCAGCAGCCCACGCTGGCAAGAGACCCAGTACTTC. Translating gives CASSPRWQETQYF.

The chain's CDR3 is CSATTGATNEKLFF. As DNA, the CDR3 is TGCAGTGCCACCACAGGAGCAACTAATGAAAAACTGTTTTTT. V and J are TRBV20-1 and TRBJ1-4; D may be TRBD1 (5 bases). Between the trimmed V and J ends, which lost 6 bases and 0 bases, there was a span of 11 bases. This CDR3 region has 14 residues. The V gene's germline CDR1 is DFQATT and CDR2 SNEGSKA (reference sequence).

V usage is TRBV6-1 and J usage is TRBJ1-2; 8 positions agree with TRBD1. Germline loops: CDR1 MNHNS, CDR2 SASEGT. The junction had 7 bases not matched to a gene; V was cut back by 6 bases and J by 10 bases. CDR3 size: 12 residues. The CDR3 region is CASRGGQGVYTF. The DNA of the CDR3 is TGTGCCAGCAGGGGAGGACAGGGAGTCTACACCTTC.

This clonotype occurred a few times. The rearrangement uses TRBV7-2 and TRBJ2-7, with D perhaps TRBD1 or TRBD2 (5 bases each). The germline V and J ends were trimmed by 5 bases and 2 bases, with 13 bases remaining between them. Germline CDR1 SGHTA, CDR2 FQGNSA. This CDR3 comprises 14 residues. The CDR3: CASSTTPGPYEQYF. Written as DNA, the CDR3 is TGTGCCAGCAGCACTACTCCGGGGCCCTACGAGCAGTACTTC.

This CDR3 reads CSARGGREELGANVLTF. CDR3 nucleotides: TGCAGTGCTAGAGGTGGCCGAGAGGAACTTGGGGCCAACGTCCTGACTTTC. The gene calls are TRBV20-1 and TRBJ2-6; no clear D. Trimming removed 1 base from V and 3 bases from J, with 16 bases in between. This CDR3 has 17 residues. Per germline, CDR1 DFQATT and CDR2 SNEGSKA (reference sequence).

The chain links TRBV28 to TRBJ2-7; the D call may be TRBD1 or TRBD2 (5 bases each). CDR1 MDHEN and CDR2 SYDVKM come from the germline V gene. The CDR3 is 12 amino acids. The V end was cut by 11 bases, the J end by 7 bases, with 18 bases between. The CDR3, as DNA: TGTGCCTTGAGGGGTCTATACAATGAGCAGTACTTC. Translated, it gives CALRGLYNEQYF.

The chain has TRBV6-2 or TRBV6-3 and TRBJ2-5, with D tentatively TRBD2 (6 bases). TRBJ2-7 explains the end of the DNA better; the J call may be wrong. The CDR3 is 17 residues long. Germline-derived CDR1 and CDR2 are MNHEY and SVGEGT. The CDR3 protein is CASSYERRDGRVYEQYF. The CDR3 DNA is TGTGCCAGCAGTTACGAACGGCGGGACGGGCGGGTATACGAGCAGTACTTC.

J is TRBJ2-7 and V is TRBV6-5, with unresolved D. Trimming pared 2 bases from V and 0 bases from J, leaving 17 bases between. The CDR3 consists of 17 residues. The germline gives CDR1 MNHEY, CDR2 SVGAGI. CDR3 DNA: TGTGCCAGCAGTTACCCGGCAGACCGTCTTAGCTCCTACGAGCAGTACTTC. Protein product: CASSYPADRLSSYEQYF.

The chain recombines TRBV20-1 with TRBJ2-3, with a weak D call TRBD2 (6 bases). V was shortened by 2 bases and J by 1 base, with 10 bases between the two germline ends. CDR3 length: 14 amino acids. Germline V gives CDR1 DFQATT, CDR2 SNEGSKA (reference sequence). The DNA for the CDR3 is TGCAGTGCTAGACCTAGCGCCCGCACAGATACGCAGTATTTT. This translates into CSARPSARTDTQYF.

The chain is built from TRBV5-5 and TRBJ1-2; TRBD1 is a possible D gene (6 bases). This CDR3 is 13 amino acids long. The V end lost 4 bases, the J end lost 5 bases, and 12 bases lay between the germline ends. Germline V gives CDR1 SGHKS, CDR2 YYEKEE (reference sequence). The chain's CDR3 is CASSPDGTYGYTF. The CDR3, as DNA: TGTGCCAGCAGCCCAGACGGGACATATGGCTACACCTTC.

V and J are TRBV11-2 and TRBJ2-5; 7 bases are shared with TRBD2. The CDR3 is 15 residues long. Looked up from germline, CDR1 is SGHAT and CDR2 is FQNNGV. V lost 2 bases to trimming and J lost 5 bases; unmatched junction nucleotides: 8. CDR3 amino acids: CASSLSPGGGETQYF. As DNA, the CDR3 is TGTGCCAGCAGCTTATCGCCGGGGGGAGGGGAGACCCAGTACTTC. The full variable domain, its missing parts supplied by reference TRBV11-2 and TRBJ2-5, is EAGVAQSPRYKIIEKRQSVAFWCNPISGHATLYWYQQILGQGPKLLIQFQNNGVVDDSQLPKDRFSAERLKGVDSTLKIQPAKLEDSAVYLCASSLSPGGGETQYFGPGTRLLVL.

The gene calls are TRBV6-1 and TRBJ1-2; the D gene is possibly TRBD1 (6 bases). Per germline, CDR1 MNHNS and CDR2 SASEGT. This CDR3 spans 15 amino acids. V gave up 4 bases and J gave up 8 bases, with 20 bases separating them. CDR3 nucleotide sequence: TGTGCCAGCAGTGGATCCGGGACAACCCAAGGAGGCTACACCTTC. It is translated as CASSGSGTTQGGYTF.

The DNA for the CDR3 is TGTGCCAGCAGTTACTCGAAACAAAACTATGGCTACACCTTC. This translates into CASSYSKQNYGYTF. This chain uses TRBV6-5 with TRBJ1-2; D remains ambiguous. CDR1 and CDR2 (germline): MNHEY, SVGAGI. The germline V and J ends were trimmed by 0 bases and 2 bases, with 7 bases remaining between them. The CDR3 length is 14 residues.

The sample holds a few counts of this clonotype. This chain links TRBV11-2 with TRBJ2-4, with D tentatively TRBD1 (5 bases). CDR1 and CDR2 from the germline V gene are SGHAT and FQNNGV. The CDR3 extends over 14 amino acids. Trimming stripped 0 bases from V and 9 bases from J, with 12 bases between. The CDR3 protein is CASSLDARRGIQYF. As DNA, the CDR3 is TGTGCCAGCAGCTTAGATGCCCGAAGGGGCATTCAGTACTTC.

The chain joins TRBV28 to TRBJ1-1; D remains unclear. Trimming took off 11 bases at V and 0 bases at J, with 13 bases between the two ends. The CDR3 is 13 residues long. Germline CDR1 and CDR2: MDHEN and SYDVKM. Here the CDR3 reads CAGKPAMNTEAFF. CDR3 nucleotides: TGTGCCGGCAAGCCGGCCATGAACACTGAAGCTTTCTTT.

With regard to this clonotype: The junction does not match germline at one end; this may be a read error. The J gene is TRBJ2-6, the V gene TRBV20-1, with D possibly TRBD1 on 5 matching bases. The CDR3 covers 15 residues. Germline assignment: CDR1 DFQATT and CDR2 SNEGSKA (reference sequence). CDR3 loop: CSASFQGPGTNVLTF. For the CDR3, the DNA is TGCAGTGCTAGTTTTCAGGGCCCTGGGACCAACGTCCTGACTTTC.

The chain employs TRBV9 and TRBJ2-6; D tentatively reads TRBD1 or TRBD2 (5 bases each). Deletions cut 1 base from V and 4 bases from J, with 9 bases between. Germline V gene lookup returns CDR1 SGDLS and CDR2 YYNGEE. The CDR3 runs to 15 residues. The CDR3 DNA is TGTGCCAGCAGCGTATGGGGGTCCGGGGCCAACGTCCTGACTTTC. It translates to CASSVWGSGANVLTF.

The chain recombines TRBV6-1 with TRBJ2-7, with unresolved D. Germline CDR1 and CDR2: MNHNS and SASEGT. The CDR3 is 11 residues long. The CDR3 coding sequence is TGTTCAGTATCAAGCTCCTACGAGCAGTACTTC. It is translated as CSVSSSYEQYF.

The rearrangement links TRBV4-1 to TRBJ2-4; 9 nucleotides match TRBD2. V gave up 4 bases and J gave up 7 bases; unmatched junction bases: 8. Germline CDR1 is MGHRA and CDR2 is YSYEKL. The CDR3 contains 15 residues. The CDR3 region has the DNA TGCGCCAGCAGCCCGACGCCTAGCGGGACTAACATTCAGTACTTC. Amino acid sequence: CASSPTPSGTNIQYF.

V gene TRBV2 combines with J gene TRBJ1-5; no definite D call. The CDR3 spans 14 residues. Deletions cut 2 bases from V and 7 bases from J, with 12 bases between. Looked up from germline, CDR1 is SNHLY and CDR2 is FYNNEI. As DNA, the CDR3 is TGTGCCAGCAGTGAAAGGTGGGTCCTGCAGCCCCAGCATTTT. This translates into CASSERWVLQPQHF.

Only a few counts were recorded for this clonotype. The V call is TRBV12-3 or TRBV12-4, the J call TRBJ2-7; D is undetermined. Trimming removed 6 bases at V and 3 bases at J, with 15 bases between. CDR3 length equals 14 residues. CDR3 protein: CASSSRHGGYEQYF. The CDR3 region has the DNA TGTGCCAGCAGCTCCCGACACGGTGGCTACGAGCAGTACTTC.